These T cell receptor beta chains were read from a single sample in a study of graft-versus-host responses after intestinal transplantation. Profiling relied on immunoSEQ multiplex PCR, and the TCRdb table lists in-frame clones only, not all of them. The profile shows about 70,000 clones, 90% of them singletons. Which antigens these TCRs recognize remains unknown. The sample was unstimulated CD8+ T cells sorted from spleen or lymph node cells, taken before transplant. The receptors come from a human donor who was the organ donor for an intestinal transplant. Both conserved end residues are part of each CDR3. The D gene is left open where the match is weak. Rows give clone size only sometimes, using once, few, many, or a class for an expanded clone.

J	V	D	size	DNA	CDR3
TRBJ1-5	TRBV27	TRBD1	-	TGTGCCAGCAGCCTACAGGGGTTTAGCAATCAGCCCCAGCATTTT	CASSLQGFSNQPQHF
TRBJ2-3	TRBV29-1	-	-	TGCAGCACCGAAAAAGGACTAGATACGCAGTATTTT	CSTEKGLDTQYF
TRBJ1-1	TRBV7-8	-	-	TGTGCCAGCAGCTTATCTTTGGGACAAGGGGCTGAAGCTTTCTTT	CASSLSLGQGAEAFF
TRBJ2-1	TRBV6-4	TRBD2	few	TGTGCCAGCAGCGGGGGGGCCCACAATGAGCAGTTCTTC	CASSGGAHNEQFF
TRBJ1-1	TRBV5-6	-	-	TGTGCCAGCAGCTTGGTAGGGGGAGACACTGAAGCTTTCTTT	CASSLVGGDTEAFF
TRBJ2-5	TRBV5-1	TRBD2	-	TGCGCCAGCAGCTTGGGTAATTGGGCAGCGGGGCAAGAGACCCAGTACTTC	CASSLGNWAAGQETQYF
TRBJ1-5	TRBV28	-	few	TGTGCCAGCACCCCTGTGGACAGAGTCAATCAGCCCCAGCATTTT	CASTPVDRVNQPQHF
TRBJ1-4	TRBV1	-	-	TGCACCAGCAGCCAAGATCGTCCGCTGGAGACTGCAACTAATGAAAAACTGTTTTTT	CTSSQDRPLETATNEKLFF
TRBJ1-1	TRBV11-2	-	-	TGTGCCAGCAGCTTAGGGGCAGACACTGAAGCTTTCTTT	CASSLGADTEAFF
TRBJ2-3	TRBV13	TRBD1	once	TGTGCCAGCAGTTTGAACCCGCGCCGGGACAGTCTCTTTGATACGCAGTATTTT	CASSLNPRRDSLFDTQYF